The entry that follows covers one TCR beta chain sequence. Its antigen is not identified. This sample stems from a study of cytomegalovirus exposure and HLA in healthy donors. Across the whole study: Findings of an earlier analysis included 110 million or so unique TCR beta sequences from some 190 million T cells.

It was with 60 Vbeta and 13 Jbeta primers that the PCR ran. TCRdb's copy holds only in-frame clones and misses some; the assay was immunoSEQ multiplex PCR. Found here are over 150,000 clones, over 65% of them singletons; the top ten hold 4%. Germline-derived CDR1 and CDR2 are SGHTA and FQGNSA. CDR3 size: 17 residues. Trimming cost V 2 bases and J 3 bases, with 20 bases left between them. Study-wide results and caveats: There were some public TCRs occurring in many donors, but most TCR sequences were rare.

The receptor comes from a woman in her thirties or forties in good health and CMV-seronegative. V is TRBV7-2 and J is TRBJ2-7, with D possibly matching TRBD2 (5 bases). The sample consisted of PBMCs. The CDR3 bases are TGTGCCAGCAGCTTAAAATACGGGGATATAAATCGCTACGAGCAGTACTTC. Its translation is CASSLKYGDINRYEQYF.